The table lists the clone carrying this T cell receptor (beta chain) with a few counts. The antigen is undetermined. This specimen belongs to a study of T-cell reconstitution after alpha-beta-depleted transplantation in children. General study results and limits: From newly produced T cells came most of the T-cell counts and diversity one year after transplant. TCRbeta diversity was high at day 60 in some patients (a result of surviving recipient T cells and thymic progenitors). In patients about two months after transplant, alpha-beta T cells reportedly arose from several hundred expanded graft clones.

Preparation of the TCRbeta library was carried out with unique molecular identifiers. From the PCR reads, TCRdb called clonotypes with MiXCR, one entry per CDR3 protein. The sample carries fewer than 550,000 distinct CDR3 sequences, 15% to 20% recorded once. Sequencing used PBMCs, mostly from graft donor cells, obtained 360 days after TCRalphabeta/CD19-depleted stem cell transplant. The source is a boy less than two years old who had a stem cell transplant for Wiskott-Aldrich syndrome, so the T cells may come from the graft donor.

In DNA, the CDR3 is TGCGCCAGCAGCTCCGGGACCTACCGGGAGACCCAGTACTTC. This sequence encodes CASSSGTYRETQYF. The chain joins TRBV5-1 to TRBJ2-5; D could derive from TRBD1 or TRBD2 (5 bases each). The germline CDR1 and CDR2 sequences are SGHRS and YFSETQ. The CDR3 covers 14 residues. Trimming shortened V by 3 bases and J by 5 bases, and 14 bases separated the two germline ends.